The rows below give T cell receptor beta chains drawn from one sample of a study of technical replicates of blood from a handful of donors. Repertoires were generated with immunoSEQ multiplex PCR, while TCRdb's copy carries only in-frame clones and drops some. Of tens of thousands of clones listed, around 95% are singletons. The sequenced material came from PBMCs. All receptors derive from a human donor in good health. Some clones in this sample may be carry-over from other donors' samples. Each CDR3 is given with its conserved first and last residue. Each record gives: D gene, J gene, V gene, clone size, CDR3 DNA, CDR3 protein. D genes are given only for firm matches. Clone size is not always given. Where it is, it says once, few, many or a class for expanded clones.

TRBD2	TRBJ2-1	TRBV6-5	NA	TGTGCCAGCAGTTTAACTAGCGGATACAATGAGCAGTTCTTC	CASSLTSGYNEQFF
NA	TRBJ1-2	TRBV6-5	NA	TGTGCCACCCGGGACTATGGCTACACCTTC	CATRDYGYTF
TRBD2	TRBJ2-3	TRBV13	few	TGTGCCAGCAGCTTAATGACAGCTAGCGGGGTGTACACAGATACGCAGTATTTT	CASSLMTASGVYTDTQYF
TRBD1	TRBJ1-1	TRBV5-1	NA	TGCGCCAGCAGCTTGCCGGGACAGGGTTCTAGCACTGAAGCTTTCTTT	CASSLPGQGSSTEAFF
TRBD1	TRBJ1-2	TRBV7-3	NA	TGTGCCAGCAGCTCACCCCGGGACAGGGGGGACTATGGCTACACCTTC	CASSSPRDRGDYGYTF
NA	TRBJ2-7	TRBV11-3	once	TGTGCCAGCAGCTTAGTTCGGTTCTACGAGCAGTACTTC	CASSLVRFYEQYF
NA	TRBJ2-1	TRBV29-1	NA	TGCAGCGTTGAAGGCAGGGGAGCCTACAATGAGCAGTTCTTC	CSVEGRGAYNEQFF
NA	TRBJ1-2	TRBV6-5	NA	TGTGCCAGCAGTTCTACTCGACAGGCTCGGGGCTACACCTTC	CASSSTRQARGYTF
TRBD1	TRBJ2-7	TRBV5-4	NA	TGTGCCAGCAGCCCAGGGCAGGGGGACTACGAGCAGTACTTC	CASSPGQGDYEQYF
TRBD1	TRBJ2-7	TRBV27	NA	TGTGCCAGCAGTTCGTTACCCAGGGGGAAATACGAGCAGTACTTC	CASSSLPRGKYEQYF
NA	TRBJ1-2	TRBV19	NA	TGTGCCAGTAGTATCGGTGTCGCGGGCTATGGCTACACCTTC	CASSIGVAGYGYTF
TRBD1	TRBJ1-2	TRBV6-6	NA	TGTGCCAGCAGTCAAGGGACAGGGTATGGCTACACCTTC	CASSQGTGYGYTF
NA	TRBJ1-2	TRBV7-9	NA	TGTGCCAGCAGCTTAGACGGACAGCAACTCGCTAACTATGGCTACACCTTC	CASSLDGQQLANYGYTF
NA	TRBJ1-2	TRBV10-3	NA	TGTGCCATCACCGCGGACAGTAACCGAGCTAACTATGGCTACACCTTC	CAITADSNRANYGYTF
TRBD1	TRBJ2-1	TRBV9	NA	TGTGCCAGTAGCGTACAGGACAGGTTGGGATACAATGAGCAGTTCTTC	CASSVQDRLGYNEQFF
TRBD1	TRBJ2-1	TRBV7-2	NA	TGTGCCAGCAGCTCGGACAGGGCCTCCTACAATGAGCAGTTCTTC	CASSSDRASYNEQFF
NA	TRBJ2-7	TRBV7-6	NA	TGTGCCAGCAGCTTAACCGGGGGCTCCTACGAGCAGTACTTC	CASSLTGGSYEQYF
TRBD2	TRBJ2-3	TRBV5-4	NA	TGTGCCAGCAGCTCTGGGGGACGGACTAGCGGGGGCGCAGATACGCAGTATTTT	CASSSGGRTSGGADTQYF
NA	TRBJ1-2	TRBV11-3	NA	TGTGCCAGCAGCAAAGAGACTAACTATGGCTACACCTTC	CASSKETNYGYTF
TRBD1	TRBJ2-2	TRBV6-1	NA	TGTGCCAGCACCTCGGACAGGAAGACCGGGGAGCTGTTTTTT	CASTSDRKTGELFF
NA	TRBJ1-1	TRBV7-9	NA	TGTGCCAGCAGCGCCTTCTTGGGGGGAACTGAAGCTTTCTTT	CASSAFLGGTEAFF
TRBD2	TRBJ2-1	TRBV7-2	once	TGTGCCAGCAGCTTATCTAGCGGGGGGGCCCACAATGAGCAGTTCTTC	CASSLSSGGAHNEQFF
NA	TRBJ2-7	TRBV6-5	NA	TGTGCCAGCAGTTACGGGCGGGCAGGGGGGTACGAGCAGTACTTC	CASSYGRAGGYEQYF
TRBD1	TRBJ1-5	TRBV30	NA	TGTGCCTGGAGTGGACAGGGAGATCAGCCCCAGCATTTT	CAWSGQGDQPQHF
TRBD2	TRBJ2-2	TRBV7-2	NA	TGTGCCAGCAAACCAGGGACTATGAACACCGGGGAGCTGTTTTTT	CASKPGTMNTGELFF
TRBD1	TRBJ1-1	TRBV7-2	few	TGTGCCAGCAGCCGGGACAGGTCTGAAGCTTTCTTT	CASSRDRSEAFF
TRBD2	TRBJ2-7	TRBV7-3	NA	TGTGCCAGCAGCGTGCTAGCGGGGGGGCCCTACGAGCAGTACTTC	CASSVLAGGPYEQYF
TRBD1	TRBJ1-2	TRBV28	NA	TGTGCCAGCAGCTTTGACAGGGGGCCTGGCGGCTACACCTTC	CASSFDRGPGGYTF
NA	TRBJ1-1	TRBV18	NA	TGTGCCAGCTCAGCTTCGGGGGACACTGAAGCTTTCTTT	CASSASGDTEAFF
NA	TRBJ2-1	TRBV7-2	NA	TGTGCCAGCAGCCTCACGACGGGTAATGAGCAGTTCTTC	CASSLTTGNEQFF
TRBD1	TRBJ1-1	TRBV5-1	NA	TGCGCCAGCAGCGGAGACAGGGTGGGCACTGAAGCTTTCTTT	CASSGDRVGTEAFF
NA	TRBJ1-2	TRBV2	NA	TGTGCCAGCAGTGAGCTTCCCCGGGTCGACTATGGCTACACCTTC	CASSELPRVDYGYTF
TRBD1	TRBJ2-3	TRBV6-6	NA	TGTGCCAGCAGAGATTGGGACAGGATCACAGATACGCAGTATTTT	CASRDWDRITDTQYF
TRBD2	TRBJ2-5	TRBV7-6	NA	TGTGCCAGCAGTCTGAACATAGCGGGGGGGCAAGAGACCCAGTACTTC	CASSLNIAGGQETQYF
TRBD1	TRBJ1-1	TRBV7-2	NA	TGTGCCAGCAGCTTAGTCTCGGGACAGGGTCGAACTGAAGCTTTCTTT	CASSLVSGQGRTEAFF
NA	TRBJ2-2	TRBV7-3	NA	TGTGCCAGCAGCTTAGGAGTGAGCACCGGGGAGCTGTTTTTT	CASSLGVSTGELFF
NA	TRBJ2-7	TRBV18	NA	TGTGCCAGCTCACCACGTCCCGTCCCCTACGAGCAGTACTTC	CASSPRPVPYEQYF
NA	TRBJ2-1	TRBV5-1	once	TGCGCCAGCAGCTCAAACAGGGTTTCCTACAATGAGCAGTTCTTC	CASSSNRVSYNEQFF
NA	TRBJ2-3	TRBV7-2	once	TGTGCCAGCAGCTTATCTGTAGCCACAGATACGCAGTATTTT	CASSLSVATDTQYF
NA	TRBJ1-1	TRBV7-2	NA	TGTGCCAGCAGCCGCGACAAGAACACTGAAGCTTTCTTT	CASSRDKNTEAFF
NA	TRBJ1-4	TRBV5-4	NA	TGTGCCAGCAGCGGCGCCGGGGAAAAACTGTTTTTT	CASSGAGEKLFF
NA	TRBJ1-1	TRBV4-3	NA	TGCGCCAGCAGCCAAGACATGTGGGGAGGGACTGAAGCTTTCTTT	CASSQDMWGGTEAFF
NA	TRBJ2-5	TRBV30	NA	TGTGCCTGGGGCCTTCAGGGAGAGACCCAGTACTTC	CAWGLQGETQYF
TRBD1	TRBJ2-3	TRBV2	NA	TGTGCCAGCAGCAGACAGGGGGAGGGCACAGATACGCAGTATTTT	CASSRQGEGTDTQYF
NA	TRBJ2-2	TRBV29-1	NA	TGCAGCGTTGAGGGGCCGAACACCGGGGAGCTGTTTTTT	CSVEGPNTGELFF
NA	TRBJ2-2	TRBV7-8	NA	TGTGCCAGCAGCTTAGGCATAGACAGAAACACCGGGGAGCTGTTTTTT	CASSLGIDRNTGELFF
TRBD2	TRBJ2-7	TRBV10-3	once	TGTGCGATGGGAAGCGGGAGATACGAGCAGTACTTC	CAMGSGRYEQYF
TRBD1	TRBJ2-7	TRBV14	NA	TGTGCCAGCAGCCAAGATTGTGGTGGGACAGTCTCCTACGAGCAGTACTTC	CASSQDCGGTVSYEQYF